This T cell receptor (beta chain) was captured in a study of vaccination and CD4 T cells after COVID-19. Once obtained from cultured CD4+ T cells, the DNA was sequenced using the Oncomine TCR Beta short-read assay. Extraction of genomic DNA was performed on cultured CD4+ T cells. One entry per CDR3 protein results from TCRdb running MiXCR on the PCR reads. The table records 8,000 or so distinct CDR3 sequences, more than 30% of them present only once. The V segment lost 6 bases and the J segment 9 bases; nucleotides outside the gene matches: 18. Germline lookup yields CDR1 MDHEN and CDR2 SYDVKM. The CDR3 extends over 17 amino acids. Stated treatment: roughly 10-day PBMC culture with coronavirus spike peptide pools or control peptides (ViraFEST assay). Pre-COVID-19 pandemic sampling (2011-2018) yielded the unexposed donor's CD4+ T cells. Remarks on this clonotype: Its target is not known.

The chain employs TRBV28 and TRBJ2-7; 12 bases map to TRBD2. This receptor was identified in a human donor in good health. Sequencing was done on a sample of CD4+ T cells from blood, cultured in vitro. The CDR3 is CASSPSSPGGLAGLQYF. The CDR3, as DNA: TGTGCCAGCAGCCCTTCATCCCCAGGAGGACTAGCGGGGCTGCAGTACTTC.